This T cell receptor (beta chain) was recovered during a study of cytomegalovirus exposure and HLA in healthy donors. Across the whole study: The Caucasian-associated ancestry cluster contained around four fifths of the 300 to 400 genotyped donors. Notes on the study in general: Fewer N-insertions than the roughly 670-donor mean were reportedly shown by an Asian-associated ancestry cluster in a later analysis. Associated with cytomegalovirus, according to the listing, were fewer than 200 TCR beta chains. When analyzed later, a missense DCLRE1C variant was found to be linked to TCR beta V- and J-gene trimming.

CDR1 and CDR2 (germline): SGHDN, FVKESK. J lost 2 bases, V lost 5 bases, and 7 bases had no gene match. This CDR3 has 15 residues. Points on this clone: Its antigen is currently unknown.

Vbeta (60) and Jbeta (13) primers were used in the PCR. Measured with immunoSEQ multiplex PCR; TCRdb has only the in-frame clones, and not every one. The sample lists 200,000 or so clones; approximately 80% were seen once. Source material: PBMCs. The sequence was collected from a middle-aged man in good health and CMV-seronegative. This sequence joins TRBV14 and TRBJ2-5, with TRBD2 identical over 8 bases. In DNA form, the CDR3 reads TGTGCCAGCAGCTTCCGCGGGGGGCTACAAGAGACCCAGTACTTC. Its protein is CASSFRGGLQETQYF.